Listed here are 13 T cell receptor beta chains from one sample, sequenced in a study of blood T cells in healthy people across ages. A sample-barcoded 5' primer and a J-beta primer mix were used in a second PCR of about 7 to 12 cycles. TCRdb re-called the 5' RACE reads with MiXCR, one entry per CDR3 protein. The sample yields about 1,600,000 distinct CDR3 sequences, around 39% seen once. The sequenced sample was blood. The receptor set was obtained from a woman aged 18-29 years in good health.

Remarks on this clonotype: The junction departs from germline at one end; a sequencing error may be responsible. The genes are TRBV27 and TRBJ1-5; possible D gene TRBD1, 6 bases. The CDR3 loop spans 15 amino acids. The V gene's germline CDR1 is MNHEY and CDR2 SMNVEV (reference sequence). The chain's CDR3 is CASSSRGNSNRPQHF. For the CDR3, the DNA is TGTGCCAGCAGTTCAAGGGGGAATAGCAATCGGCCCCAGCATTTT.

This clonotype appeared a few times. The J gene is TRBJ2-3, the V gene TRBV20-1; the D call may be TRBD1 or TRBD2 (6 bases each). The CDR3 runs to 14 residues. V was pared by 6 bases and J by 2 bases, with 15 bases between. Germline V gene data show CDR1 as DFQATT and CDR2 as SNEGSKA (reference sequence). The DNA for the CDR3 is TGCAGTGCGCGGACTAACAGGGACACAGATACGCAGTATTTT. Its translation is CSARTNRDTDTQYF.

As DNA, the CDR3 is TGTGCCAGCAAGGCACTGGCGGGGGTGGCAGATACGCAGTATTTT. Translation gives CASKALAGVADTQYF. The J gene is TRBJ2-3, the V gene TRBV6-5; 7 nucleotides agree with TRBD2. From germline, CDR1 is MNHEY and CDR2 SVGAGI. There are 15 residues in the CDR3. V shed 7 bases, J shed 4 bases, and the junction held 11 bases outside the gene matches.

The sample holds a few counts of this clonotype. The chain combines TRBV6-1 with TRBJ1-5, with D possibly TRBD1 on 6 matching bases. Deletions cut 10 bases from V and 5 bases from J, with 18 bases between. This CDR3 has 14 residues. Germline V gene sequence: CDR1 MNHNS, CDR2 SASEGT. The CDR3 spells CATMPDRFDQPQHF. In DNA form, the CDR3 reads TGTGCCACCATGCCGGACAGATTCGATCAGCCCCAGCATTTT.

The V gene is TRBV20-1, the J gene TRBJ2-5, with 7 bases matching TRBD2. V lost 3 bases to trimming and J lost 7 bases; unmatched junction nucleotides: 8. This CDR3 spans 13 amino acids. The V gene's germline CDR1 is DFQATT and CDR2 SNEGSKA (reference sequence). The CDR3 coding sequence is TGCAGTGCTAGCACTAGCGTGGGAGGGACCCAGTACTTC. It encodes CSASTSVGGTQYF.

This clonotype was seen a handful of times. The gene calls are TRBV10-3 and TRBJ2-2; 7 bases map to TRBD2. V gave up 7 bases and J gave up 2 bases; unmatched junction bases: 7. This CDR3 region has 15 residues. Germline values: CDR1 ENHRY, CDR2 SYGVKD. This chain's CDR3 is CAITRASGNTGELFF. The CDR3 DNA reads as TGTGCCATCACTAGAGCTAGCGGTAACACCGGGGAGCTGTTTTTT.

Notes on this clonotype: Germline and junction disagree at one end, which may indicate a read error. This chain joins TRBV20-1 and TRBJ2-1, with D perhaps matching TRBD1 or TRBD2 (6 bases each). The CDR3 covers 15 residues. Germline CDR1 and CDR2: DFQATT and SNEGSKA (reference sequence). The CDR3 region has the DNA TGCAGCGCTAGAGGGGGACTGGAGGTCACAGATACGCAGTTCTTC. Its translation: CSARGGLEVTDTQFF.

This clonotype was found a few times. This sequence joins TRBV14 and TRBJ2-7, with unresolved D. The J call may be incorrect, as the DNA end agrees better with TRBJ2-5. The germline V gene encodes CDR1 SGHDN and CDR2 FVKESK. The CDR3 totals 11 residues. The CDR3: CASSHTSTQYF. As DNA, the CDR3 is TGTGCCAGCAGCCACACGTCGACCCAGTACTTC.

V usage is TRBV2 and J usage is TRBJ2-7, with D uncertain. The CDR3 runs to 13 residues. The V end was cut by 2 bases, the J end by 2 bases, with 7 bases between. In germline, CDR1 is SNHLY, CDR2 FYNNEI. CDR3 sequence: CASSEQLTYEQYF. CDR3 nucleotide sequence: TGTGCCAGCAGTGAACAGCTTACCTACGAGCAGTACTTC. Looking up the rest from reference TRBV2 and TRBJ2-7 gives the full variable domain: EPEVTQTPSHQVTQMGQEVILRCVPISNHLYFYWYRQILGQKVEFLVSFYNNEISEKSEIFDDQFSVERPDGSNFTLKIRSTKLEDSAMYFCASSEQLTYEQYFGPGTRLTVT.

CDR3: CASSYSGGNDEQYF. The DNA for the CDR3 is TGTGCCAGCAGTTACTCTGGGGGCAACGACGAGCAGTACTTC. The rearrangement uses TRBV6-5 and TRBJ2-7, with a weak D call TRBD1 (6 bases). Trimming stripped 0 bases from V and 5 bases from J, with 11 bases between. CDR1 is MNHEY, CDR2 SVGAGI, per germline. The CDR3 covers 14 residues.

This chain uses TRBV12-3 or TRBV12-4 with TRBJ2-7, with a tentative D call TRBD1 (5 bases). CDR3 length: 14 residues. The V gene lost 1 base and the J gene lost 6 bases, with 13 bases spanning the gap. CDR3: CASSLGGEQGEQYF. The CDR3 DNA follows: TGTGCCAGCAGTTTAGGGGGCGAGCAAGGCGAGCAGTACTTC.

This sequence joins TRBV7-2 and TRBJ2-1, with 9 positions matching TRBD1. Trimming cost V 6 bases and J 5 bases; bases outside gene matches: 11. Germline V gene lookup returns CDR1 SGHTA and CDR2 FQGNSA. This CDR3 region has 16 residues. The chain's CDR3 is CASSLKPRTGDNEQFF. As DNA, the CDR3 is TGTGCCAGCAGTTTAAAACCTCGGACAGGGGACAATGAGCAGTTCTTC.

This chain connects TRBV27 to TRBJ2-5; 10 bases are a match to TRBD2. Judging by the DNA end, TRBJ2-7 fits better; the J call may be wrong. The CDR3 covers 14 residues. The germline CDR1 and CDR2 sequences are MNHEY and SMNVEV (reference sequence). The CDR3 bases are TGTGCCAGCGCTTTAACTAGCGGGGCCTACGAGCAGTACTTC. Translation: CASALTSGAYEQYF.